Listed here are 11 T cell receptor beta chains from one sample, sequenced in a study of T cell responses to AZD1222 COVID-19 vaccine. Sequencing was performed with immunoSEQ multiplex PCR; in TCRdb, only in-frame clones are kept and a portion is missing. There are 95,000 to 120,000 clones in the sample; approximately 88% occur only once, and under 6.5% lies in the top ten. The material was peripheral blood, obtained 28 days after the second AZD1222 dose. The receptors come from an adult who received the AZD1222 COVID-19 vaccine.

The chain joins TRBV2 to TRBJ2-1; D perhaps matches TRBD2 (5 bases). Trimming removed 9 bases at V and 2 bases at J, with 11 bases between. The germline gives CDR1 SNHLY, CDR2 FYNNEI. The length of the CDR3 is 13 residues. In DNA form, the CDR3 reads TGTGCCAGTTTCGGGGAACCCTACAATGAGCAGTTCTTC. This encodes CASFGEPYNEQFF.

The CDR3 DNA is TGTGCCAGCAGCCGGAATAGGGAGGGTCAGAACACTGAAGCTTTCTTT. Protein product: CASSRNREGQNTEAFF. The genes are TRBV4-2 and TRBJ1-1; no clear D. CDR1 and CDR2 (germline): LGHNA, YNFKEQ. Trimming left V 4 bases short and J 1 base short, with 16 bases between. The CDR3 contains 16 residues.

CDR3 protein: CASSPGAGSYNEQFF. The CDR3 nucleotides read TGCGCCAGCAGCCCGGGGGCAGGGTCCTACAATGAGCAGTTCTTC. The genes are TRBV4-1 and TRBJ2-1; D is perhaps TRBD1 or TRBD2 (6 bases each). V was cut by 4 bases and J by 1 base, with 11 bases left in between. Germline CDR1 MGHRA, CDR2 YSYEKL. The CDR3 totals 15 residues.

V gene TRBV4-2 combines with J gene TRBJ1-1, with TRBD1 matching over 7 bases. Per the germline V gene, CDR1 is LGHNA and CDR2 is YNFKEQ. CDR3 length: 15 amino acids. V shed 2 bases, J shed 4 bases, and the junction held 7 bases outside the gene matches. Here the CDR3 DNA reads TGTGCCAGCAGCCAACCCGACAGGGCGGGCACTGAAGCTTTCTTT. Protein product: CASSQPDRAGTEAFF.

The J gene is TRBJ2-3, the V gene TRBV5-6; D is perhaps TRBD2 (6 bases). The CDR3 is 16 amino acids. Germline CDR1 reads SGHDT; CDR2 reads YYEEEE. V shed 2 bases and J shed 0 bases, with 13 bases lying between them. The CDR3 spells CASSLRGTASTDTQYF. CDR3 nucleotides: TGTGCCAGCAGCTTACGGGGGACGGCAAGCACAGATACGCAGTATTTT.

The CDR3 sequence is CASSRTDGYGYTF. The CDR3 region has the DNA TGTGCCAGCAGCAGAACAGATGGCTATGGCTACACCTTC. The chain is built from TRBV7-9 and TRBJ1-2; D gene ambiguous. The CDR3 sequence is 13 residues long. Per the germline V gene, CDR1 is SEHNR and CDR2 is FQNEAQ (reference sequence). Trimming took 5 bases from V and 4 from J, leaving 11 bases between them.

V is TRBV4-2 and J is TRBJ2-7; 7 bases are shared with TRBD1. Germline V gives CDR1 LGHNA, CDR2 YNFKEQ. V lost 4 bases to trimming and J lost 5 bases; unmatched junction nucleotides: 8. The CDR3 sequence is 14 residues long. The chain's CDR3 is CASSLRQGSNEQYF. The DNA for the CDR3 is TGTGCCAGCAGCCTCCGACAGGGTTCCAACGAGCAGTACTTC.

The chain couples TRBV28 to TRBJ1-6, with unresolved D. Trimming left V 3 bases short and J 7 bases short, with 7 bases between. There are 13 residues in the CDR3. Per the germline V gene, CDR1 is MDHEN and CDR2 is SYDVKM. The CDR3 protein is CASSFIVNSPLHF. The CDR3 DNA reads as TGTGCCAGCAGTTTTATAGTCAATTCACCCCTCCACTTT.

The gene calls are TRBV5-1 and TRBJ2-7; the D gene is possibly TRBD2 (5 bases). Between the trimmed V and J ends, which lost 2 bases and 2 bases, there was a span of 8 bases. Germline V CDR1 and CDR2: SGHRS, YFSETQ. The CDR3 has 13 amino acids. CDR3 region: CASSFREAYEQYF. CDR3 sequence (DNA): TGCGCCAGCAGCTTCCGGGAAGCCTACGAGCAGTACTTC.

The CDR3 reads CASSYREANYGYTF. For the CDR3, the DNA is TGTGCCAGCAGTTACAGAGAAGCTAACTATGGCTACACCTTC. The chain links TRBV6-5 to TRBJ1-2, with D uncertain. Trimming cost V 2 bases and J 0 bases, with 7 bases left between them. Germline assignment: CDR1 MNHEY and CDR2 SVGAGI. There are 14 residues in the CDR3.

The rearrangement joins TRBV6-5 to TRBJ2-3, with unresolved D. The germline gives CDR1 MNHEY, CDR2 SVGAGI. With 7 bases removed from V and 0 bases from J, the gap between germline ends came to 11 bases. CDR3 length: 14 residues. The CDR3 nucleotides are TGTGCCAGCAAAGGAGTTCTCAGCACAGATACGCAGTATTTT. Encoded protein: CASKGVLSTDTQYF.